The 11 T cell receptor beta chains in this list originate from one sample, sequenced in a study of cytomegalovirus exposure and HLA in healthy donors. With 60 Vbeta and 13 Jbeta primers, the PCR was carried out. Produced via immunoSEQ multiplex PCR; TCRdb's table is partial and in-frame only. Counted here are about 160,000 clones, approximately 80% occurring once; the ten biggest clones make up 6% to 9%. Material for sequencing was PBMCs. The receptors derive from a woman in her 30s in good health and CMV-seropositive.

The chain combines TRBV2 with TRBJ1-3, with D hard to call. CDR3 size: 13 residues. Germline V gene sequence: CDR1 SNHLY, CDR2 FYNNEI. V was trimmed by 8 bases and J by 2 bases, leaving 10 bases between them. CDR3 DNA sequence: TGTGCCAGCCGCGGGGAAACTGGAAACACCATATATTTT. Translation: CASRGETGNTIYF.

The J gene is TRBJ1-1, the V gene TRBV7-9, with TRBD1 matching over 8 bases. Germline V gives CDR1 SEHNR, CDR2 FQNEAQ (reference sequence). The length of the CDR3 is 16 residues. V trimming: 7 bases; J trimming: 1 base; junction bases outside the gene matches: 11. The CDR3 DNA sequence: TGTGCCAGCACCCCATCTCTGGACAGGGCGAACACTGAAGCTTTCTTT. Translating it yields CASTPSLDRANTEAFF.

V usage is TRBV5-1 and J usage is TRBJ2-3; a weak D match, TRBD1 (5 bases). The germline V and J ends were trimmed by 1 base and 7 bases, with 16 bases remaining between them. Germline V gene lookup returns CDR1 SGHRS and CDR2 YFSETQ. CDR3 length: 15 residues. The CDR3 protein is CASSLSVRVGHTQYF. As DNA, the CDR3 is TGCGCCAGCAGCTTGAGTGTCAGGGTAGGACATACGCAGTATTTT.

This chain joins TRBV27 and TRBJ1-6, with 8 bases aligning to TRBD1. The V gene end was trimmed by 4 bases and the J gene end by 3 bases; junction bases not matched to a gene: 8. Germline V CDR1 and CDR2: MNHEY, SMNVEV (reference sequence). The CDR3 length is 17 residues. The CDR3 is CASSSYRGESYNSPLHF. CDR3 nucleotides: TGTGCCAGCAGTTCGTACAGGGGGGAAAGCTATAATTCACCCCTCCACTTT.

The chain recombines TRBV4-2 with TRBJ2-7, with D perhaps matching TRBD2 (6 bases). CDR3 length: 16 residues. Looked up from germline, CDR1 is LGHNA and CDR2 is YNFKEQ. V was shortened by 0 bases and J by 6 bases, with 18 bases between the two germline ends. CDR3: CASSQDLGSLEGEQYF. CDR3 bases: TGTGCCAGCAGCCAAGATCTTGGCAGCCTGGAGGGCGAGCAGTACTTC.

The chain employs TRBV7-9 and TRBJ2-3; 11 bases agree with TRBD1. The germline V gene has CDR1 SEHNR and CDR2 FQNEAQ (reference sequence). CDR3 length: 18 residues. V lost 5 bases, J lost 0 bases, and 10 bases stayed unmatched. CDR3 in DNA: TGTGCCAGCAGCCCAGCTCCCGGGACAGGGGGTAGCACAGATACGCAGTATTTT. Encoded protein: CASSPAPGTGGSTDTQYF.

This clone was counted once. This CDR3 is CASSLVTGLQGEQFF. CDR3 in DNA: TGTGCCAGCAGCTTAGTTACAGGCCTACAGGGTGAGCAGTTCTTC. The chain uses TRBV7-6 and TRBJ2-1, with D perhaps TRBD1 (6 bases). Trimming left V 1 base short and J 9 bases short, with 16 bases between. The germline gives CDR1 SGHVS, CDR2 FNYEAQ. The CDR3 loop spans 15 amino acids.

Only a few counts were recorded for this clone. The chain carries TRBV5-1 and TRBJ2-2; 7 bases are a match to TRBD1. V shed 4 bases and J 4 bases; nucleotides not matched to a gene: 10. The germline gives CDR1 SGHRS, CDR2 YFSETQ. The CDR3 spans 16 residues. The chain's CDR3 is CASSLGTDRITGELFF. CDR3 coding DNA: TGCGCCAGCAGCCTCGGGACAGATAGGATCACCGGGGAGCTGTTTTTT.

CDR3 DNA: TGTGCCATCAGTGATTCAGGGAAGATAAGCAATGAGCAGTTCTTC. This translates into CAISDSGKISNEQFF. The chain is built from TRBV10-3 and TRBJ2-1, with a tentative D call TRBD1 (5 bases). Germline CDR1 and CDR2: ENHRY and SYGVKD. The CDR3 is 15 amino acids. Deletions cut 3 bases from V and 6 bases from J, with 15 bases between.

V usage is TRBV4-2 and J usage is TRBJ1-2, with 8 bases that match TRBD1. The trim removed 1 base at V and 5 bases at J, leaving 18 bases unmatched. CDR3 length: 19 amino acids. The germline CDR1 and CDR2 sequences are LGHNA and YNFKEQ. CDR3 sequence: CASSQGEAPGQVYGYGYTF. The CDR3 bases are TGTGCCAGCAGCCAAGGGGAGGCCCCGGGACAGGTTTATGGATATGGCTACACCTTC.

Only a few counts were recorded for this clone. The J gene is TRBJ2-2, the V gene TRBV4-1; maybe TRBD2 (5 bases). The germline V gene encodes CDR1 MGHRA and CDR2 YSYEKL. This CDR3 is built from 15 residues. V was cut by 1 base and J by 7 bases, with 13 bases left in between. The CDR3 bases are TGCGCCAGCAGCCAAGTGTACGGGATGTACGGGGAGCTGTTTTTT. Encoded protein: CASSQVYGMYGELFF.